These 8 T cell receptor beta chains were all obtained from the same sample, sequenced in a study of T-cell reconstitution after alpha-beta-depleted transplantation in children. Unique molecular identifiers featured in how the TCRbeta library was prepared. TCRdb re-derived calls from the PCR reads in MiXCR, one entry per CDR3 protein. The sample comprises hundreds of thousands of distinct CDR3 sequences, 8% to 11% of which are singletons, and 4% to 5% rests with the top ten. The sample here was PBMCs from the stem cell graft donor, taken from the stem cell graft. All receptors come from a human donor who donated a stem cell graft to a child with acute myeloid leukemia.

This clonotype was seen repeatedly, ten times or more. V and J are TRBV6-6 and TRBJ1-2; D unclear. Trimming took off 7 bases at V and 2 bases at J, with 8 bases between the two ends. The CDR3 sequence is 12 residues long. Germline V CDR1 and CDR2: MNHNY, SVGAGI (reference sequence). The CDR3 coding sequence is TGTGCCAGCATGCACAGCAACTATGGCTACACCTTC. As protein: CASMHSNYGYTF.

This clonotype was picked up many times. The chain joins TRBV12-3 or TRBV12-4 to TRBJ2-3; the D is unclear. The V gene lost 9 bases and the J gene lost 5 bases, with 12 bases spanning the gap. This CDR3 contains 12 residues. CDR3 residues: CASTDGLDTQYF. Written as DNA, the CDR3 is TGTGCCAGTACTGACGGGTTAGATACGCAGTATTTT.

This rearrangement joins TRBV4-2 to TRBJ2-3; no definite D call. Germline lookup yields CDR1 LGHNA and CDR2 YNFKEQ. Trimming removed 4 bases from V and 4 bases from J, with 21 bases in between. This CDR3 contains 17 residues. CDR3 protein: CASSPTVGRLGADTQYF. The CDR3 region has the DNA TGTGCCAGCAGCCCGACGGTGGGCAGGCTAGGCGCAGATACGCAGTATTTT.

The chain combines TRBV5-1 with TRBJ2-2; 8 positions agree with TRBD1. With V trimmed by 4 bases and J by 4 bases, 9 bases remained unmatched. The germline V gene encodes CDR1 SGHRS and CDR2 YFSETQ. The CDR3 has 16 residues. The CDR3 region has the DNA TGCGCCAGCAGCGGAGGCAGGGGGCCGGGCACCGGGGAGCTGTTTTTT. It encodes CASSGGRGPGTGELFF.

This clonotype was observed many times. The V call is TRBV5-4, the J call TRBJ1-1, with TRBD1 matching over 7 bases. J gave up 1 base and V 4 bases, and 4 bases lay outside the gene matches. The CDR3 runs to 14 residues. Germline CDR1 is SGHNT and CDR2 is YYREEE (reference sequence). CDR3 nucleotide sequence: TGTGCCAGCAGCAGGGGACAGCCGAACACTGAAGCTTTCTTT. Encoded protein: CASSRGQPNTEAFF.

The rearrangement uses TRBV6-5 and TRBJ2-7, with D possibly being TRBD1 (5 bases). The CDR3 runs to 12 residues. Trimming removed 10 bases from V and 5 bases from J, with 15 bases in between. Germline CDR1 and CDR2: MNHEY and SVGAGI. The CDR3 region has the DNA TGTGCCATCCCTGGGGCAGCAGACGAGCAGTACTTC. It specifies CAIPGAADEQYF.

This chain joins TRBV30 and TRBJ2-3, with 8 bases matching TRBD2. CDR3 length: 16 amino acids. V was pared by 0 bases and J by 2 bases, with 7 bases of the junction left unmatched. Looked up from germline, CDR1 is GTSNPN and CDR2 is SVGIG (reference sequence). CDR3 sequence reads: CAWSVPTSGNTDTQYF. CDR3 DNA: TGTGCCTGGAGTGTACCAACTAGCGGAAACACAGATACGCAGTATTTT.

The chain combines TRBV7-8 with TRBJ2-3, with D unresolved. CDR1 and CDR2 from the germline V gene are SGHVS and FQNEAQ. The CDR3 is 14 amino acids. Trimming cost V 2 bases and J 2 bases, with 8 bases left between them. This chain's CDR3 is CASSLSEITDTQYF. The CDR3 DNA sequence: TGTGCCAGCAGCTTATCCGAGATCACAGATACGCAGTATTTT.